This TCR beta chain was obtained from a study of beta chain features in type 1 diabetes. Study-wide results and caveats: Moderate but significant shortening of TCRB CDR3s was recorded in all four CD4+ subsets from Type 1 diabetes patients.

Every bit of the isolated RNA underwent reverse transcription, so sequencing read expressed TCRB transcripts. Produced via immunoSEQ multiplex PCR; TCRdb's table is partial and in-frame only. This table holds around 600,000 clones, around 12% found once. This clone was counted between two and nine times. The antigen is undetermined. This TCR derives from a man aged 25-45 years with type 1 diabetes. The source material was naive CD4+ T cells from blood.

The CDR3 loop is CATSRNGVNEQFF. The CDR3 region has the DNA TGTGCCACCAGCAGAAACGGAGTCAATGAGCAGTTCTTC. V is TRBV15 and J is TRBJ2-1; D not resolved. CDR1 LNHNV and CDR2 YYDKDF come from the germline V gene (reference sequence). This CDR3 contains 13 residues. V lost 2 bases to trimming and J lost 6 bases, with 8 bases between them.